Listed below are T cell receptor beta chains from one sample, sequenced in a study of identical twins. TCRdb analysed the 5' RACE reads with MiXCR anew, one entry per CDR3 protein. Of over 500,000 distinct CDR3 sequences listed, 22% are singletons. These data also featured in a second study, about T cells expressing NK-cell markers.

Sequenced input: CD4+ T cells sorted from blood. Receptors were obtained from a woman aged 18 to 35 in good health. The CDR3 runs from the conserved cysteine through the conserved F or W. Fields, in order: V gene, clone size, D gene, J gene, CDR3 protein, CDR3 DNA. D genes are given only for firm matches. Rows may omit the clone size; those that give it use once, few, many or a size class.

V: TRBV20-1
size: NA
D: NA
J: TRBJ1-4
CDR3: CSASYSRDGSEKLFF
DNA: TGCAGTGCTAGTTACAGCCGGGACGGTAGTGAAAAACTGTTTTTT

V: TRBV10-3
size: NA
D: TRBD2
J: TRBJ2-5
CDR3: CAISPAGQETQYF
DNA: TGTGCCATCAGTCCAGCGGGACAAGAGACCCAGTACTTC

V: TRBV5-1
size: few
D: NA
J: TRBJ2-6
CDR3: CASSSDRSGANVLTF
DNA: TGCGCCAGCAGCTCGGACCGCTCTGGGGCCAACGTCCTGACTTTC

V: TRBV20-1
size: NA
D: TRBD1
J: TRBJ2-3
CDR3: CSARVQGITDTQYF
DNA: TGCAGTGCTAGAGTACAGGGGATCACAGATACGCAGTATTTT

V: TRBV20-1
size: NA
D: NA
J: TRBJ2-5
CDR3: CSARDPQQETQYF
DNA: TGCAGTGCTAGAGATCCGCAGCAAGAGACCCAGTACTTC

V: TRBV20-1
size: few
D: NA
J: TRBJ2-3
CDR3: CSARAAGMGDTQYF
DNA: TGCAGTGCTAGAGCGGCAGGGATGGGGGATACGCAGTATTTT

V: TRBV10-3
size: many
D: NA
J: TRBJ2-5
CDR3: CAISESSKQETQYF
DNA: TGTGCCATCAGTGAGTCTAGCAAACAAGAGACCCAGTACTTC

V: TRBV7-2
size: NA
D: TRBD1
J: TRBJ1-4
CDR3: CASSFGQAEKLFF
DNA: TGTGCCAGCAGCTTCGGACAGGCCGAAAAACTGTTTTTT

V: TRBV29-1
size: NA
D: NA
J: TRBJ1-5
CDR3: CSVGSLNQPQHF
DNA: TGCAGCGTTGGGTCCCTAAATCAGCCCCAGCATTTT

V: TRBV7-9
size: many
D: NA
J: TRBJ2-2
CDR3: CASSPTYTGELFF
DNA: TGTGCCAGCAGTCCGACGTATACCGGGGAGCTGTTTTTT

V: TRBV7-2
size: NA
D: NA
J: TRBJ1-5
CDR3: CASSEQGRAQHF
DNA: TGTGCCAGCAGCGAGCAGGGTAGGGCCCAGCATTTT

V: TRBV6-2/TRBV6-3
size: NA
D: TRBD1
J: TRBJ2-7
CDR3: CASSPRDRGDHEQYF
DNA: TGTGCCAGCAGCCCTCGGGACAGGGGCGACCACGAGCAGTACTTC

V: TRBV20-1
size: few
D: TRBD1
J: TRBJ1-2
CDR3: CSASPLGQGADGYTF
DNA: TGCAGTGCTAGCCCTCTCGGACAGGGTGCGGATGGCTACACCTTC

V: TRBV6-5
size: NA
D: NA
J: TRBJ2-3
CDR3: CASSLSSPSTDTQYF
DNA: TGTGCCAGCAGTTTATCCAGCCCTAGCACAGATACGCAGTATTTT

V: TRBV25-1
size: NA
D: NA
J: TRBJ1-5
CDR3: CASSAWGSNQPQHF
DNA: TGTGCCAGCAGTGCGTGGGGGAGCAATCAGCCCCAGCATTTT

V: TRBV5-5
size: NA
D: NA
J: TRBJ1-1
CDR3: CASSLRTDMNTEAFF
DNA: TGTGCCAGCAGCTTGAGGACAGACATGAACACTGAAGCTTTCTTT

V: TRBV12-3/TRBV12-4
size: many
D: TRBD1
J: TRBJ1-1
CDR3: CAVLTGGWGTEAFF
DNA: TGTGCCGTACTAACAGGGGGCTGGGGGACTGAAGCTTTCTTT

V: TRBV5-1
size: few
D: NA
J: TRBJ2-1
CDR3: CASSLVRSSYNEQFF
DNA: TGCGCCAGCAGCTTGGTAAGGAGCTCCTACAATGAGCAGTTCTTC

V: TRBV7-8
size: few
D: TRBD1
J: TRBJ2-7
CDR3: CASSLVPRTGRSSYEQYF
DNA: TGTGCCAGCAGCTTAGTGCCCCGGACAGGGAGATCCTCCTACGAGCAGTACTTC

V: TRBV18
size: NA
D: TRBD1
J: TRBJ2-3
CDR3: CASSLRTGVGTDTQYF
DNA: TGTGCCAGCTCACTACGAACAGGGGTGGGCACAGATACGCAGTATTTT

V: TRBV27
size: NA
D: TRBD2
J: TRBJ2-3
CDR3: CASRPPGAGGWADTQYF
DNA: TGTGCCAGCCGACCTCCCGGCGCGGGAGGGTGGGCAGATACGCAGTATTTT

V: TRBV6-1
size: many
D: TRBD1
J: TRBJ1-1
CDR3: CASRRQGNTEAFF
DNA: TGTGCCAGCAGACGACAGGGGAACACTGAAGCTTTCTTT

V: TRBV21-1
size: few
D: NA
J: TRBJ2-3
CDR3: CASSRRQGEDTQYF
DNA: TGTGCCAGCAGCAGACGACAGGGGGAAGATACGCAGTATTTT

V: TRBV29-1
size: NA
D: NA
J: TRBJ1-2
CDR3: CSVERIGGSNGYTF
DNA: TGCAGCGTTGAAAGGATAGGAGGGAGCAATGGCTACACCTTC

V: TRBV27
size: NA
D: TRBD1
J: TRBJ1-5
CDR3: CASRPLGDSERQPQHF
DNA: TGTGCCAGCAGACCGCTCGGGGACAGTGAACGTCAGCCCCAGCATTTT